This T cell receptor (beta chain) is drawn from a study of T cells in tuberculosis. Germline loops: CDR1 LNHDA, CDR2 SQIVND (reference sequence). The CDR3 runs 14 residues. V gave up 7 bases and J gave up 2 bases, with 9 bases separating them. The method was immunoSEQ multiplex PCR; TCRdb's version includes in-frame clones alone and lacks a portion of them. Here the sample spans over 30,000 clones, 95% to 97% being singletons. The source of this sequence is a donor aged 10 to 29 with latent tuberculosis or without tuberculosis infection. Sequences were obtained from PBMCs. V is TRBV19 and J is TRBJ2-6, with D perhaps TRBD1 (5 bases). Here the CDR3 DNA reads TGTGCCAGTAATAACAGGCCTGGGGCCAACGTCCTGACTTTC. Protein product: CASNNRPGANVLTF.